This TCR beta chain was documented in a study of blood T cell repertoires in COVID-19. For the study at large: PBMCs, B-cell-depleted T cells, or T cells provided the cDNA or gDNA that made up the material.

As processed by the authors: By means of reference gene primer amplification, nucleated cell counts were estimated. Produced via immunoSEQ multiplex PCR; TCRdb's table is partial and in-frame only. V, J and clone size derive from that table, while D and trimming were established from the DNA sequence. The sample lists 55,000 or so clones; under 85% were seen once. This clone was found a few times. The CDR3 is 15 residues long. Germline V CDR1 and CDR2: LNHDA, SQIVND (reference sequence). V lost 5 bases, J lost 2 bases, and 5 bases stayed unmatched. The chain links TRBV19 to TRBJ2-3; 9 bases are shared with TRBD2. Sequences were obtained from peripheral blood. This receptor was obtained from a man aged 55 to 70 with acute or convalescent COVID-19. The CDR3 coding sequence is TGTGCCAGTAGTCCACGACTAGCGGACACAGATACGCAGTATTTT. Encoded protein: CASSPRLADTDTQYF.